A single sample is the source of the 9 T cell receptor beta chains below, sequenced in a study of cytomegalovirus exposure and HLA in healthy donors (dated by TCRdb to 2016 to 2017). Library method: the immunoSEQ multiplex PCR assay. For the multiplex PCR, a mixture combining 60 forward primers for TCR Vbeta segments and 13 reverse primers for TCR Jbeta segments was used. TCRdb took this table from immuneACCESS and kept in-frame rearrangements with V and J called. Such tables lack part of the clones; where checked against another copy, unresolved V genes explain under half of the gap, and the rest is unexplained. This sample comprises about 150,000 clones, roughly 10% of them detected only once. The ten top clones hold roughly 1.9% of the sample. The sample taken for sequencing was PBMCs. The source is a man aged 45-65 years in good health and CMV-seronegative.

V usage is TRBV2 and J usage is TRBJ2-7; 8 nucleotides match TRBD1. From germline, CDR1 is SNHLY and CDR2 FYNNEI. V shed 4 bases and J 5 bases; nucleotides not matched to a gene: 7. The CDR3 runs 14 residues. The CDR3 DNA is TGTGCCAGCAGTGTCAGGGGGCAGTACGACGAGCAGTACTTC. Protein: CASSVRGQYDEQYF.

This sequence joins TRBV19 and TRBJ1-2, with 7 bases matching TRBD1. The CDR3 contains 14 residues. The ends lost 5 bases at V and 4 bases at J; junction bases unmatched: 7. Germline lookup yields CDR1 LNHDA and CDR2 SQIVND (reference sequence). The CDR3 DNA is TGTGCCAGTAGTGCCGACAGGGTGGGCTATGGCTACACCTTC. Translated: CASSADRVGYGYTF.

In this sample, this clone turned up a few times. The chain has TRBV7-8 and TRBJ2-7; D may be TRBD2 (5 bases). Germline assignment: CDR1 SGHVS and CDR2 FQNEAQ. The CDR3 has 14 amino acids. Deletions cut 4 bases from V and 2 bases from J, with 12 bases between. CDR3 loop: CASSSDFPTYEQYF. DNA of the CDR3: TGTGCCAGCAGCTCGGACTTTCCCACCTACGAGCAGTACTTC.

The rearrangement uses TRBV19 and TRBJ1-2, with 10 bases identical to TRBD1. The CDR3 spans 15 residues. V lost 4 bases and J lost 1; bases outside the gene matches: 3. In germline, CDR1 is LNHDA, CDR2 SQIVND (reference sequence). The CDR3 DNA reads TGTGCCAGTAGTACCCGGACAGGGGGTAACTATGGCTACACCTTC. This sequence encodes CASSTRTGGNYGYTF.

The V call is TRBV5-8, the J call TRBJ2-1; D is perhaps TRBD1 (5 bases). Trimming took 8 bases from V and 4 from J, leaving 16 bases between them. This CDR3 region has 14 residues. Germline CDR1 is SGHTS and CDR2 is YDEGEE. CDR3 region: CASPLQGRYNEQFF. DNA for the CDR3: TGTGCCAGTCCCCTCCAGGGCAGATACAATGAGCAGTTCTTC.

The chain uses TRBV6-1 and TRBJ2-7; 8 bases map to TRBD2. The CDR3 length is 16 residues. The J segment lost 5 bases and the V segment lost 0 bases, leaving 9 bases of the junction unmatched. Germline CDR1 is MNHNS and CDR2 is SASEGT. CDR3 bases: TGTGCCAGCAGTGAAGCCGGGGGCGGGGGGCCCCACGAGCAGTACTTC. Translated, it gives CASSEAGGGGPHEQYF.

V usage is TRBV7-7 and J usage is TRBJ2-3; D might be TRBD2 (6 bases). CDR3 length equals 15 residues. The germline gives CDR1 SSHAT, CDR2 FNYEAQ (reference sequence). V shed 5 bases and J shed 4 bases, with 16 bases lying between them. In DNA, the CDR3 is TGTGCCAGCAGCCCCGGGACTGGGCCTCCAGATACGCAGTATTTT. Translating it yields CASSPGTGPPDTQYF.

This clone occurred a few times. The V gene is TRBV5-4, the J gene TRBJ2-2; 8 nucleotides match TRBD2. The trim removed 1 base at V and 2 bases at J, leaving 4 bases unmatched. CDR3 length: 16 residues. CDR1 is SGHNT and CDR2 is YYREEE in the germline V gene (reference sequence). CDR3 sequence (DNA): TGTGCCAGCAGCTTGAAAGCGGGGGTTAACACCGGGGAGCTGTTTTTT. Protein sequence: CASSLKAGVNTGELFF.

The chain carries TRBV2 and TRBJ2-7; 9 bases match TRBD1. This CDR3 is 13 amino acids long. Looked up from germline, CDR1 is SNHLY and CDR2 is FYNNEI. With 6 bases clipped from V and 5 bases from J, the junction kept 5 bases outside the gene matches. The CDR3 protein is CASRTGGWNEQYF. Here the CDR3 DNA reads TGTGCCAGCAGGACAGGGGGATGGAACGAGCAGTACTTC.